This is a list of T cell receptor beta chains from one sample in a study of control samples from healthy donors and cancer patients. Clones were sequenced by immunoSEQ multiplex PCR, and TCRdb holds only the in-frame ones, with some missing. Seen here are about 180,000 clones, about 92% observed once, and the top ten hold 1.3% to 1.5%. The source material was blood. These receptors all come from a man younger than 40 in good health. CDR3s include the opening cysteine and the closing phenylalanine or tryptophan. A D gene is named only where the DNA matches it firmly. Part of the rows lack a size; the others show once, few, many or a class for expanded clones.

v_gene	d_gene	abundance	j_gene	CDR3aa	CDR3nt
TRBV9	-	-	TRBJ2-7	CASSVGDRNYEQYF	TGTGCCAGCAGCGTAGGAGACAGGAACTACGAGCAGTACTTC
TRBV18	TRBD1	-	TRBJ1-5	CASSPGTGTINQPQHF	TGTGCCAGCTCACCAGGGACAGGTACCATAAATCAGCCCCAGCATTTT
TRBV7-2	-	-	TRBJ2-2	CASSLAGSDTGELFF	TGTGCCAGCAGCTTAGCCGGGTCGGACACCGGGGAGCTGTTTTTT
TRBV28	-	-	TRBJ2-2	CASSLPSLGNTGELFF	TGTGCCAGCAGTTTACCATCGCTAGGGAACACCGGGGAGCTGTTTTTT
TRBV5-1	TRBD2	-	TRBJ2-1	CATSETSGHNEQFF	TGCGCCACCTCAGAGACTAGCGGACACAATGAGCAGTTCTTC
TRBV7-9	TRBD2	-	TRBJ2-3	CASSFLTSGAADTQYF	TGTGCCAGCAGCTTCCTGACTAGCGGGGCGGCAGATACGCAGTATTTT
TRBV4-1	TRBD1	once	TRBJ1-6	CASSLQQGEFSPLHF	TGCGCCAGCAGCCTCCAACAGGGGGAATTTTCACCCCTCCACTTT
TRBV12-5	TRBD1	-	TRBJ1-2	CASGHGTGAYFYGYTF	TGTGCTAGTGGCCATGGGACAGGGGCTTATTTTTATGGCTACACCTTC
TRBV21-1	-	-	TRBJ2-3	CASSKRGRTDTQYF	TGTGCCAGCAGCAAGCGGGGGCGCACAGATACGCAGTATTTT
TRBV10-3	TRBD1	-	TRBJ1-2	CAISEHGTGNPNGYTF	TGTGCCATCAGTGAACACGGGACAGGGAACCCCAATGGCTACACCTTC
TRBV6-5	-	-	TRBJ1-1	CASSYSQNWEAFF	TGTGCCAGCAGTTATAGCCAAAACTGGGAAGCTTTCTTT
TRBV9	-	-	TRBJ2-5	CASSVGAVQETQYF	TGTGCCAGCAGCGTAGGGGCGGTACAAGAGACCCAGTACTTC
TRBV7-6	TRBD2	-	TRBJ2-7	CASSLVSGGFTYEQYF	TGTGCCAGCAGTTTAGTTAGCGGGGGCTTTACCTACGAGCAGTACTTC
TRBV4-1	-	-	TRBJ1-6	CASSQGRASPLHF	TGCGCCAGCAGCCAAGGGAGGGCTTCACCCCTCCACTTT
TRBV15	-	-	TRBJ1-4	CATSRGPLGVGEKLFF	TGTGCCACCAGCAGAGGCCCCTTAGGGGTGGGTGAAAAACTGTTTTTT
TRBV28	TRBD1	-	TRBJ2-7	CASSFVGTGESYEQYF	TGTGCCAGCAGTTTTGTTGGGACAGGGGAATCCTACGAGCAGTACTTC
TRBV6-2/TRBV6-3	TRBD1	-	TRBJ1-2	CASSRQGNYGYTF	TGTGCCAGCAGCAGACAGGGAAACTATGGCTACACCTTC
TRBV7-2	TRBD1	once	TRBJ1-2	CASSDSPGGQGFGYTF	TGTGCCAGCAGCGATAGCCCGGGGGGACAGGGGTTTGGCTACACCTTC
TRBV19	TRBD2	few	TRBJ2-1	CASSSGGIYNEQFF	TGTGCCAGTAGTTCGGGGGGGATTTACAATGAGCAGTTCTTC
TRBV9	TRBD1	-	TRBJ1-6	CASSARDSPNSPLHF	TGTGCCAGCAGCGCTCGGGACAGTCCCAATTCACCCCTCCACTTT
TRBV7-9	-	-	TRBJ2-2	CASSYSHTGELFF	TGTGCCAGCAGCTACAGCCACACCGGGGAGCTGTTTTTT
TRBV28	-	-	TRBJ1-2	CASSFGSLRLNYTF	TGTGCCAGCAGTTTTGGGTCCCTGCGGCTAAACTACACCTTC
TRBV7-2	TRBD2	-	TRBJ2-2	CASRTISGEGTGELFF	TGTGCCAGCAGGACTATTAGCGGGGAAGGCACCGGGGAGCTGTTTTTT
TRBV29-1	TRBD1	-	TRBJ2-7	CSVARDRVHEQYF	TGCAGCGTTGCGAGGGACAGGGTTCACGAGCAGTACTTC
TRBV10-2	TRBD2	-	TRBJ2-7	CASNSGAEKEQYF	TGCGCCAGCAACAGCGGGGCAGAAAAGGAGCAGTACTTC
TRBV19	TRBD1	-	TRBJ2-7	CASSPLTGVYEQYF	TGTGCCAGTAGTCCATTGACAGGGGTCTACGAGCAGTACTTC
TRBV5-1	-	-	TRBJ2-7	CASSLGGSQNYEQYF	TGCGCCAGCAGCTTGGGAGGTAGCCAGAACTACGAGCAGTACTTC
TRBV6-5	TRBD1	once	TRBJ1-6	CASSSRGGNSPLHF	TGTGCCAGCAGTTCCAGGGGGGGCAATTCACCCCTCCACTTT
TRBV19	TRBD1	-	TRBJ1-2	CASSWTGATYGYTF	TGTGCCAGTAGTTGGACAGGGGCGACCTATGGCTACACCTTC
TRBV9	-	-	TRBJ2-1	CASSDVGGVKFF	TGTGCCAGCAGCGACGTGGGCGGGGTCAAGTTCTTC
TRBV2	TRBD1	-	TRBJ1-1	CASNDRGRGEAFF	TGTGCCAGCAACGACAGGGGGCGAGGTGAAGCTTTCTTT
TRBV6-2/TRBV6-3	-	-	TRBJ1-1	CASSYGGRTEAFF	TGTGCCAGCAGTTACGGGGGTCGGACTGAAGCTTTCTTT
TRBV6-5	-	-	TRBJ2-7	CASSPSRGEQYF	TGTGCCAGCAGCCCATCCAGGGGCGAGCAGTACTTC
TRBV4-3	TRBD1	-	TRBJ1-6	CASSQDLSGTAIQRSPLHF	TGCGCCAGCAGCCAAGATCTCTCCGGGACAGCTATTCAGCGTTCACCCCTCCACTTT